This TCR beta chain appears in the sequencing data of a study of technical replicates of blood from several donors. The table came from immunoSEQ multiplex PCR; TCRdb's copy has only in-frame clones and leaves some out. The repertoire has under 85,000 clones, around 87% of them found once; the top ten carry more than 5%. What was sequenced was PBMCs. This sequence originates from a human donor in good health. Some clones in this sample may be carry-over from other donors' samples.

CDR3 sequence reads: CASSYSTGSTTEQYF. Written as DNA, the CDR3 is TGTGCCAGCAGTTACTCGACAGGGTCTACTACCGAGCAGTACTTC. The V and J genes are TRBV6-5 and TRBJ2-7; 7 nucleotides agree with TRBD1. Germline assignment: CDR1 MNHEY and CDR2 SVGAGI. This CDR3 is 15 amino acids long. The J segment lost 6 bases and the V segment lost 0 bases, leaving 8 bases of the junction unmatched.